Listed below are T cell receptor beta chains from one sample, sequenced in a study of blood T cell repertoires in COVID-19. Only in-frame clones appear in the TCRdb table, and some are missing; sequencing was by immunoSEQ multiplex PCR. The data show some 74,000 clones, 65% to 85% seen once. The sequenced sample was peripheral blood. The receptors derive from a woman of 80 years or more with active or convalescent COVID-19. Both conserved end residues are part of each CDR3. D genes are given only for firm matches. Only some rows state a clone size, as once, few, many or a class for expanded clones.

>few|.|TRBV4-1|TRBJ2-1
TGCGCCAGCAGCCAGGCAGGCTACAATGAGCAGTTCTTC
CASSQAGYNEQFF
>once|TRBD2|TRBV7-9|TRBJ2-5
TGTGCCAGCAGCTCATATCAGCGGGGGCAAGAGACCCAGTACTTC
CASSSYQRGQETQYF
>.|.|TRBV7-2|TRBJ1-3
TGTGCCAGCAGCGTCGCAGGGCCGTCTGGAAACACCATATATTTT
CASSVAGPSGNTIYF
>.|.|TRBV6-5|TRBJ2-5
TGTGCCAGCAGACCACCTTACCCCCAGGGGACCCAGTACTTC
CASRPPYPQGTQYF
>once|.|TRBV3-1/TRBV3-2|TRBJ1-2
TGTGCCAGCAGCCAGGGGGGGCTCTATGGCTACACCTTC
CASSQGGLYGYTF
>.|TRBD1|TRBV9|TRBJ1-5
TGTGCCAGCAGCGTAGGGGACAGCCCCAATCAGCCCCAGCATTTT
CASSVGDSPNQPQHF
>.|.|TRBV9|TRBJ2-2
TGTGCCAGCAGCGTAGTAGGGAGTGGCACCGGGGAGCTGTTTTTT
CASSVVGSGTGELFF
>.|TRBD1|TRBV4-3|TRBJ1-1
TGCGCCAGCAGCCAAGATTTCTGGACAGGGGGAATGAACACTGAAGCTTTCTTT
CASSQDFWTGGMNTEAFF
>once|TRBD2|TRBV3-1/TRBV3-2|TRBJ2-2
TGTGCCAGCAAGCCGCCGCGGGGGGGGCCGGGCACCGGGGAGCTGTTTTTT
CASKPPRGGPGTGELFF
>once|.|TRBV11-2|TRBJ2-3
TGTGCCAGCAGCTTAACGTCAGGGTTTGGAGATACGCAGTATTTT
CASSLTSGFGDTQYF
>.|TRBD2|TRBV5-1|TRBJ2-7
TGCGCCAGCCCTTTGGGACAGGGACGACTAGCGGGAACACGGACCTACGAGCAGTACTTC
CASPLGQGRLAGTRTYEQYF
>.|.|TRBV7-2|TRBJ1-1
TGTGCCAGCAGCTTAGCCACCAGCGGAGGAACTTTCTTT
CASSLATSGGTFF
>.|TRBD1|TRBV28|TRBJ1-4
TGTGCCAGCAACATACCGGGACAGTGGGCTAGTGAAAAACTGTTTTTT
CASNIPGQWASEKLFF
>once|.|TRBV4-3|TRBJ2-1
TGCGCCAGCAGCCAACTTGAGGGGGATGAGCAGTTCTTC
CASSQLEGDEQFF
>.|TRBD2|TRBV19|TRBJ2-3
TGTGCCAGTAGTCGGGGTCGCGGGAGGGCCCCGGGAGATACGCAGTATTTT
CASSRGRGRAPGDTQYF
>few|TRBD2|TRBV7-8|TRBJ2-1
TGTGCCAGCAGCCGGCCTCCCGGGACTACTAATAATGAGCAGTTCTTC
CASSRPPGTTNNEQFF
>.|TRBD1|TRBV7-2|TRBJ2-5
TGTGCCAGCAGCGCCGACAGGGGGCGGGAGACCCAGTACTTC
CASSADRGRETQYF
>.|TRBD1|TRBV3-1/TRBV3-2|TRBJ1-2
TGTGCCAGCAGCCAGCGGGACAGGGCTGGCTACACCTTC
CASSQRDRAGYTF
>.|.|TRBV19|TRBJ1-1
TGTGCCAGTAGTATAGTAGCAGTGGGTGAAGCTTTCTTT
CASSIVAVGEAFF
>few|TRBD2|TRBV6-2/TRBV6-3|TRBJ2-3
TGTGCCAGCAGTTACTCCACTAGCGGCCGACTCACAGATACGCAGTATTTT
CASSYSTSGRLTDTQYF
>.|.|TRBV21-1|TRBJ2-5
TGTGCCAGCAGCAAACGAGGGGACATCCTGGGAGAGACCCAGTACTTC
CASSKRGDILGETQYF
>once|.|TRBV7-3|TRBJ2-2
TGTGCCAGCAGCTACCTATCCGGGAGAGTTAACACCGGGGAGCTGTTTTTT
CASSYLSGRVNTGELFF
>.|.|TRBV27|TRBJ2-7
TGTGCCAGCAGTATCTCCACTAGCAGGAGCTCCTACGAGCAGTACTTC
CASSISTSRSSYEQYF
>.|TRBD1|TRBV13|TRBJ1-1
TGTGCCAGCAGCTTTCACAGGGGCACTGAAGCTTTCTTT
CASSFHRGTEAFF
>.|TRBD1|TRBV5-1|TRBJ2-7
TGCGCCAGCAGGAGGACCGGGACAGGGATCTCCTACGAGCAGTACTTC
CASRRTGTGISYEQYF
>.|TRBD1|TRBV19|TRBJ2-1
TGTGCCAGTACCCCCCTTCTCAGGGGGCCCTACAATGAGCAGTTCTTC
CASTPLLRGPYNEQFF
>.|TRBD1|TRBV27|TRBJ1-2
TGTGCCAGCAGAATGACAGGGGCGGGTGGCTACACCTTC
CASRMTGAGGYTF
>.|.|TRBV4-1|TRBJ2-7
TGCGCCAGCAGCCAAGACACTCAGGGGTTCGAGCAGTACTTC
CASSQDTQGFEQYF
>.|.|TRBV7-9|TRBJ1-1
TGTGCCAGCAGCTTTAATACAGGTTACCTCGCTGAAGCTTTCTTT
CASSFNTGYLAEAFF
>few|TRBD2|TRBV19|TRBJ2-2
TGTGCCAGTTCCTCTCCCCGGGCGGGAGTTGTCGGGGAGCTGTTTTTT
CASSSPRAGVVGELFF
>.|.|TRBV4-2|TRBJ1-1
TGTGCCAGCAGCCTCAGTAGCCCAAACACTGAAGCTTTCTTT
CASSLSSPNTEAFF
>.|TRBD1|TRBV7-3|TRBJ1-2
TGTGCCAGCAGCCTGACCCAGGGGGTAGGCTACACCTTC
CASSLTQGVGYTF
>once|TRBD1|TRBV28|TRBJ1-4
TGTGCCAGCAGTTGGGGAGCCGGGACAGGGTATGAAAAACTGTTTTTT
CASSWGAGTGYEKLFF
>once|TRBD1|TRBV19|TRBJ2-2
TGTGCCAGTATCCGGACAGGGAACACCGGGGAGCTGTTTTTT
CASIRTGNTGELFF
>.|.|TRBV24-1|TRBJ2-7
TGTGCCACCAGTGATTCCAGGGTGGCAGACGGAGAGCAGTACTTC
CATSDSRVADGEQYF
>.|.|TRBV27|TRBJ2-1
TGTGCAGTCGTTGGGGGCTACAACAATGAGCAGTTCTTC
CAVVGGYNNEQFF
>.|TRBD2|TRBV5-1|TRBJ2-7
TGCGCCAGCAGAGCCCTGGGGGGGACTCCCGGCGAGCAGTACTTC
CASRALGGTPGEQYF
>.|.|TRBV2|TRBJ1-1
TGTGCCAGCACGCACCGGGTCCTGAACACTGAAGCTTTCTTT
CASTHRVLNTEAFF
>few|TRBD1|TRBV5-6|TRBJ2-7
TGTGCCAGCAGCGTCCTTCAGGGACAGGGGATTAACGAGCAGTACTTC
CASSVLQGQGINEQYF
>few|TRBD1|TRBV9|TRBJ1-1
TGTGCCAGCAGTGCACAGGGGGGGACTGAAGCTTTCTTT
CASSAQGGTEAFF
>.|TRBD2|TRBV11-2|TRBJ2-1
TGTGCCAGCAGCTTAGAGGGGTTAGCGGGGGGCCGATACAATGAGCAGTTCTTC
CASSLEGLAGGRYNEQFF
>.|.|TRBV7-9|TRBJ2-1
TGTGCCAGCAGCCGCCCGCAGGGCCGGGATGAGCAGTTCTTC
CASSRPQGRDEQFF
>few|TRBD1|TRBV7-3|TRBJ1-1
TGTGCCAGCAGCGCCGGGACAGGGGGTCTGGGCACTGAAGCTTTCTTT
CASSAGTGGLGTEAFF
>.|TRBD1|TRBV28|TRBJ1-6
TGTGCCAGCAGTTTAAGGAGGACAGGGAATTCACCCCTCCACTTT
CASSLRRTGNSPLHF
>.|TRBD2|TRBV5-1|TRBJ2-1
TGCGCCAGCAGCTTGGTCGGACTAGCAGCCAATGAGCAGTTCTTC
CASSLVGLAANEQFF
>.|TRBD1|TRBV3-1/TRBV3-2|TRBJ2-5
TGTGCCAGCAGCTCACCGGGACAGGGGCAAGAGACCCAGTACTTC
CASSSPGQGQETQYF
>.|TRBD1|TRBV4-1|TRBJ2-5
TGCGCCAGCAGCCGAACGACAGGGAACGAAGTGACCCAGTACTTC
CASSRTTGNEVTQYF
>.|.|TRBV6-5|TRBJ1-5
TGTGCCACCAGACCCGCGTACAATCAGCCCCAGCATTTT
CATRPAYNQPQHF
>.|.|TRBV28|TRBJ1-5
TGTGCCAGCAGCCTACCCGCGGGGGGGAATCCATATAGCAATCAGCCCCAGCATTTT
CASSLPAGGNPYSNQPQHF
>.|.|TRBV5-1|TRBJ2-1
TGCGCCAGCAGCTTCGTACAGGGAAGTTCGACTGAGCAGTTCTTC
CASSFVQGSSTEQFF
>.|.|TRBV7-8|TRBJ2-1
TGTGCCAGCAGCTTAGGGGGGGTTAACAATGAGCAGTTCTTC
CASSLGGVNNEQFF
>.|.|TRBV3-1/TRBV3-2|TRBJ2-1
TGTGCCAGCAGCTATCAGGGCCCCAATGAGCAGTTCTTC
CASSYQGPNEQFF
>.|TRBD1|TRBV11-2|TRBJ2-7
TGTGCCAGCAGCTTATCGCGGACAGGGACCGAGCAGTACTTC
CASSLSRTGTEQYF
>.|.|TRBV3-1/TRBV3-2|TRBJ1-1
TGTGCCAGCAGCCAAGGGTTCCAGGGCAGTGAAGCTTTCTTT
CASSQGFQGSEAFF
>.|.|TRBV4-1|TRBJ2-7
TGCGCCAGCAGCCAAGAGGCGGGGATCCCCCTCTCTACTGGCGAGCAGTACTTC
CASSQEAGIPLSTGEQYF
>.|TRBD2|TRBV7-2|TRBJ2-5
TGTGCCAGCAGCTTAGCAACCCCCGGGCAGGGGGAAGCTAGCGGGAGTCTTACGACCCAGTACTTC
CASSLATPGQGEASGSLTTQYF
>once|.|TRBV19|TRBJ2-1
TGTGCCAGTAGTCCTCTGCGACAGCGGGCCACCTACAATGAGCAGTTCTTC
CASSPLRQRATYNEQFF